This T cell receptor beta chain stems from a study of HIV-infected patients and healthy controls. With 3 bases clipped from V and 4 bases from J, the junction kept 10 bases outside the gene matches. The CDR3 consists of 17 residues. CDR1 and CDR2 (germline): LGHNA, YSLEER. This clonotype was observed a handful of times. TCRdb re-called the 5' RACE reads with MiXCR, one entry per CDR3 protein. The table lists some 19,000 distinct CDR3 sequences, about a sixth of them singletons, with around 24% in the top ten. Sequenced input: CD8+ T cells from blood. The chain recombines TRBV4-3 with TRBJ2-3; 10 bases fit TRBD1. The TCR was taken from a human donor in good health. The CDR3 is CASSHLGGTGVSDTQYF. In DNA, the CDR3 is TGCGCCAGCAGCCACCTCGGGGGGACAGGGGTTTCAGATACGCAGTATTTT.